The present TCR beta chain was sequenced within a study of a mutant IDH1 vaccine in newly diagnosed glioma. The wider study: Week 35 held visit V12, while week 47 held visit V13. Findings and caveats of the study: Changes to the top peripheral T cell clonotypes appeared unrelated to pseudoprogression.

As regards this clone: Its specificity is unknown.

Repertoires were generated with immunoSEQ multiplex PCR, while TCRdb's copy carries only in-frame clones and drops some. The data show around 54,000 clones, about 86% seen once. Time point in this sample: week 35, safety follow-up. Doses comprised 300 ug of mutant IDH1 20-mer peptide each, plus topical imiquimod. Patients came in for eight vaccinations, in weeks 1, 3, 5, 7, 11, 15, 19 and 23. The astrocytomas were IDH1-mutant, ATRX-negative, and WHO grade 3 or 4. From germline, CDR1 is SEHNR and CDR2 FQNEAQ (reference sequence). The CDR3 extends over 15 amino acids. V was clipped by 3 bases and J by 6 bases, with 18 bases between them.

This clonotype was obtained from a man in his forties with glioma. Sequencing used PBMCs, obtained from a glioma patient whose treatment included an IDH1 peptide vaccine. This rearrangement joins TRBV7-9 to TRBJ2-7; D is possibly TRBD2 (6 bases). CDR3 region: CASSLLAISLGEQYF. CDR3 bases: TGTGCCAGCAGCTTGCTAGCGATTTCACTAGGCGAGCAGTACTTC.